This T cell receptor (beta chain) came from a study of blood T cell repertoires in COVID-19. V was pared by 2 bases and J by 2 bases, with 10 bases between. CDR1 and CDR2 (germline): KGHSH, LQKENI. CDR3 length: 14 residues. Here immunoSEQ multiplex PCR was the method, and the copy in TCRdb shows in-frame clones only, minus some. The sample yields some 150,000 clones, approximately 83% seen once. The specimen was peripheral blood. The receptor was derived from a woman older than 75 with acute or convalescent COVID-19. The gene calls are TRBV18 and TRBJ2-7; D uncertain. CDR3 sequence (DNA): TGTGCCAGCTCACCAAATCCTGGAGCCTACGAGCAGTACTTC. As protein: CASSPNPGAYEQYF.